Listed here are 24 T cell receptor beta chains from one sample, sequenced in a study of blood T cell repertoires in COVID-19. Data came from immunoSEQ multiplex PCR; TCRdb stores just in-frame clones and leaves some out. Here the sample spans some 220,000 clones, roughly 85% being singletons. Material for sequencing was peripheral blood. Receptors originate from a man aged 50 or older who had recovered from COVID-19.

The rearrangement links TRBV7-2 to TRBJ1-2; D gene uncertain. V was pared by 4 bases and J by 8 bases, with 14 bases between. The germline V gene has CDR1 SGHTA and CDR2 FQGNSA. The CDR3 length is 13 residues. Here the CDR3 reads CASSSGPIRGYTF. CDR3 in DNA: TGTGCCAGCAGCTCAGGTCCGATCCGGGGCTACACCTTC.

The chain recombines TRBV7-6 with TRBJ2-2; D is unresolved. The germline CDR1 and CDR2 sequences are SGHVS and FNYEAQ. V was pared by 5 bases and J by 0 bases, with 10 bases between. The CDR3 sequence is 15 residues long. This CDR3 reads CASSTQPTNTGELFF. The CDR3, as DNA: TGTGCCAGCAGCACACAGCCGACGAACACCGGGGAGCTGTTTTTT.

The gene calls are TRBV5-4 and TRBJ1-1; D not resolved. Trimming cost V 0 bases and J 2 bases, with 11 bases left between them. The CDR3 consists of 15 residues. Germline V CDR1 and CDR2: SGHNT, YYREEE (reference sequence). CDR3 loop: CASSLAAGKNTEAFF. CDR3 in DNA: TGTGCCAGCAGCTTGGCGGCCGGGAAAAACACTGAAGCTTTCTTT.

This rearrangement joins TRBV2 to TRBJ2-5; 11 bases match TRBD2. Trimming cost V 2 bases and J 4 bases; bases outside gene matches: 3. Germline lookup yields CDR1 SNHLY and CDR2 FYNNEI. The CDR3 runs to 15 residues. This chain's CDR3 is CASSETSGSRETQYF. The CDR3 DNA reads as TGTGCCAGCAGTGAAACTAGCGGGAGTCGAGAGACCCAGTACTTC.

This clone was picked up one time. The rearrangement joins TRBV10-1 to TRBJ2-1, with 10 bases matching TRBD2. This CDR3 comprises 20 residues. CDR1 is WNHNN and CDR2 is SYGVQD in the germline V gene (reference sequence). V gave up 0 bases and J gave up 1 base; unmatched junction bases: 12. Here the CDR3 DNA reads TGCGCCAGCAGTGAGTCGGCGTTTGGGCGGACTAGCGGATCCTACAATGAGCAGTTCTTC. The encoded protein is CASSESAFGRTSGSYNEQFF.

This chain uses TRBV5-1 with TRBJ1-2, with no clear D. From germline, CDR1 is SGHRS and CDR2 YFSETQ. Trimming shortened V by 0 bases and J by 8 bases, and 17 bases separated the two germline ends. The CDR3 is 15 amino acids. The CDR3 DNA sequence: TGCGCCAGCAGCTTGGATGAAGGGAGAACATTAGGCTACACCTTC. Residues: CASSLDEGRTLGYTF.

A single count supports this clone. The rearrangement joins TRBV6-6 to TRBJ2-3; TRBD2 matches at 8 bases. The CDR3 runs to 17 residues. Germline CDR1 MNHNY, CDR2 SVGAGI (reference sequence). The trim removed 5 bases at V and 5 bases at J, leaving 15 bases unmatched. For the CDR3, the DNA is TGTGCCAGCAGTCGGGAGGGAGGCTTGCAACGGGGAGATACGCAGTATTTT. Translation gives CASSREGGLQRGDTQYF.

As for this clone: Other nucleotide sequences in the sample specify the same CDR3. This rearrangement joins TRBV28 to TRBJ1-2; tentative D call: TRBD1 (5 bases). Germline lookup yields CDR1 MDHEN and CDR2 SYDVKM. Deletions cut 6 bases from V and 2 bases from J, with 10 bases between. The CDR3 has 13 amino acids. CDR3 DNA sequence: TGTGCCAGCAGACAGACAGCCAACTATGGCTACACCTTC. As protein: CASRQTANYGYTF.

Only one count was recorded for this clone. The gene calls are TRBV28 and TRBJ2-7, with 9 bases lining up with TRBD1. V was clipped by 5 bases and J by 2 bases; unmatched bases: 4. Germline lookup yields CDR1 MDHEN and CDR2 SYDVKM. The CDR3 contains 14 residues. The CDR3 bases are TGTGCCAGCAGTGCCCGGGACAGGGCCTACGAGCAGTACTTC. Its translation is CASSARDRAYEQYF.

This clone has only a few counts. This chain links TRBV29-1 with TRBJ1-5; D is undetermined. Germline CDR1 and CDR2: SQVTM and ANQGSEA. The CDR3 loop spans 14 amino acids. Trimming took off 4 bases at V and 2 bases at J, with 12 bases between the two ends. The CDR3 nucleotides are TGCAGCGTTGCCATGGGAGGAGGCAATCAGCCCCAGCATTTT. It specifies CSVAMGGGNQPQHF.

The chain recombines TRBV7-9 with TRBJ1-2; the D gene is possibly TRBD1 (5 bases). Trimming removed 0 bases from V and 4 bases from J, with 12 bases in between. The CDR3 runs 15 residues. The V gene's germline CDR1 is SEHNR and CDR2 FQNEAQ (reference sequence). The CDR3: CASSLARRDSYGYTF. The CDR3 DNA sequence: TGTGCCAGCAGCTTAGCTCGGCGGGACTCCTATGGCTACACCTTC.

The V gene is TRBV10-3, the J gene TRBJ2-1, with 9 bases fitting TRBD2. The V and J ends lost 0 bases and 8 bases, in that order; junction bases with no gene match: 11. There are 17 residues in the CDR3. Germline V gene sequence: CDR1 ENHRY, CDR2 SYGVKD. Written as DNA, the CDR3 is TGTGCCATCAGTGAGTCGACAGCGGGAGGTAGTTGGGATGAGCAGTTCTTC. This sequence encodes CAISESTAGGSWDEQFF.

The gene calls are TRBV20-1 and TRBJ2-1; 9 bases align to TRBD2. After removal of 3 bases from V and 0 bases from J, the junction contained 9 bases not matched to a gene. Per the germline V gene, CDR1 is DFQATT and CDR2 is SNEGSKA (reference sequence). The CDR3 covers 17 residues. The DNA for the CDR3 is TGCAGTGCTAGTAGGGGGCCACTAGCGGGCTCCTACAATGAGCAGTTCTTC. Protein sequence: CSASRGPLAGSYNEQFF.

This clone was found once. This chain connects TRBV21-1 to TRBJ2-7; the table's D gene call, TRBD1, was not cross checked with the DNA. TRBV21-1 is termed a pseudogene. The CDR3 contains 15 residues. Written as DNA, the CDR3 is TGTGCCAGCAGCAAAGGGACAGGGGGGGGCAACGAGCAGTACTTC. It specifies CASSKGTGGGNEQYF.

J is TRBJ2-7 and V is TRBV28; a possible D gene is TRBD1 (7 bases). This CDR3 has 15 amino acids. The germline V gene has CDR1 MDHEN and CDR2 SYDVKM. Trimming took off 7 bases at V and 2 bases at J, with 18 bases between the two ends. For the CDR3, the DNA is TGTGCCAGCAATGACAGGGCCCGGGGGACCTACGAGCAGTACTTC. Its translation: CASNDRARGTYEQYF.

The chain is built from TRBV9 and TRBJ2-3; 9 nucleotides agree with TRBD2. Germline lookup yields CDR1 SGDLS and CDR2 YYNGEE. V gave up 0 bases and J gave up 3 bases; unmatched junction bases: 8. The CDR3 spans 17 residues. Here the CDR3 DNA reads TGTGCCAGCAGCGTAGTAGCTTCTAGCGGGACTACAGATACGCAGTATTTT. Residues: CASSVVASSGTTDTQYF.

This clone was picked up one time. The chain uses TRBV18 and TRBJ2-7; the D gene is possibly TRBD2 (5 bases). The CDR3 has 14 amino acids. Trimming removed 6 bases at V and 1 base at J, with 13 bases between. Germline V gene sequence: CDR1 KGHSH, CDR2 LQKENI. CDR3 loop: CASSHRGTSYEQYF. The CDR3 nucleotides are TGTGCCAGCTCTCATCGGGGTACATCCTACGAGCAGTACTTC.

This clone was counted a few times. The chain combines TRBV18 with TRBJ2-7; no clear D gene. The CDR3 extends over 14 amino acids. The germline CDR1 and CDR2 sequences are KGHSH and LQKENI. V was clipped by 4 bases and J by 0 bases, with 10 bases between them. CDR3 nucleotide sequence: TGTGCCAGCTCACGGGCATCCTTCTCCTACGAGCAGTACTTC. Protein product: CASSRASFSYEQYF.

J is TRBJ2-7 and V is TRBV30; 9 bases align to TRBD1. The CDR3 loop spans 14 amino acids. In germline, CDR1 is GTSNPN, CDR2 SVGIG (reference sequence). Losses at the gene ends were 4 bases for V and 4 bases for J; bases not matched to a gene: 8. The CDR3 protein is CAWKLQGALYEQYF. The DNA of the CDR3 is TGTGCCTGGAAGTTACAGGGGGCGCTTTACGAGCAGTACTTC.

The V and J genes are TRBV5-1 and TRBJ1-1, with D maybe TRBD1 (5 bases). The length of the CDR3 is 12 residues. Trimming stripped 4 bases from V and 5 bases from J, with 9 bases between. CDR1 and CDR2 (germline): SGHRS, YFSETQ. CDR3 DNA sequence: TGCGCCAGCAGCAGCCAGGGAACTGAAGCTTTCTTT. Protein sequence: CASSSQGTEAFF.

The chain has TRBV6-5 and TRBJ2-7; 10 bases fit TRBD1. After removal of 2 bases from V and 5 bases from J, the junction contained 3 bases not matched to a gene. CDR3 length equals 14 residues. Germline-derived CDR1 and CDR2 are MNHEY and SVGAGI. As DNA, the CDR3 is TGTGCCAGCAGTTACGGGACAGGGGATGACGAGCAGTACTTC. This translates into CASSYGTGDDEQYF.

CDR3: CASSLLGQGGAETQYF. The CDR3 DNA reads TGTGCCAGCAGTTTATTGGGACAGGGCGGAGCAGAGACCCAGTACTTC. The V and J genes are TRBV28 and TRBJ2-5; TRBD1 matches at 9 bases. The CDR3 spans 16 residues. From germline, CDR1 is MDHEN and CDR2 SYDVKM. V lost 1 base to trimming and J lost 4 bases; unmatched junction nucleotides: 7.

This clone showed up just once. Written as DNA, the CDR3 is TGTGCCAGTAGTTTGGCGGGCAAGAGAGGGAACACTGAAGCTTTCTTT. It specifies CASSLAGKRGNTEAFF. The J gene is TRBJ1-1, the V gene TRBV25-1; D is ambiguous. Trimming stripped 9 bases from V and 1 base from J, with 21 bases between. CDR1 and CDR2 from the germline V gene are MGHDK and SYGVNS. The CDR3 spans 16 residues.

The chain is built from TRBV14 and TRBJ1-1; D may be TRBD1 (5 bases). The CDR3 is made up of 14 amino acids. Trimming pared 2 bases from V and 0 bases from J, leaving 7 bases between. Germline V gene lookup returns CDR1 SGHDN and CDR2 FVKESK. CDR3 sequence reads: CASSQPGMNTEAFF. The CDR3 DNA follows: TGTGCCAGCAGCCAACCAGGGATGAACACTGAAGCTTTCTTT.